The TCR beta chain described here comes from a study of Graves' ophthalmopathy and Graves' hyperthyroidism (dated by TCRdb to the late 2010s). Regarding the study in general: Peripheral blood was collected at initial diagnosis, before any treatment. The study used TCR beta repertoire signatures to distinguish Graves' ophthalmopathy from Graves' hyperthyroidism and to predict progression to ophthalmopathy. In total, 135 blood samples were TCR-sequenced: 40 to 45 ophthalmopathy, approximately 80 hyperthyroidism and about 17 hyperthyroidism-to-ophthalmopathy patients. To explore V-J signatures distinguishing ophthalmopathy from hyperthyroidism, a discovery set of approximately 100 patients (around 42 ophthalmopathy, some 55 stable hyperthyroidism) was enrolled. For independent validation, a separate cohort was made up of 18 to 20 hyperthyroidism patients plus 17 patients who later progressed from hyperthyroidism to ophthalmopathy. T-cell repertoires of thyroid tissue and blood were compared in six hyperthyroidism patients. After sampling, hyperthyroidism patients received methimazole starting at 30 mg daily, and ophthalmopathy patients received high-dose intravenous methylprednisolone. The research as a whole found: No statistical method was used to predetermine the sample size, and group allocation was not hidden from the investigators. In validation, the model predicted ophthalmopathy progression with nearly 71% sensitivity and about 73% specificity; 12 predicted patients were CT-confirmed with GO in a median of approximately 6.5 months. The 13-signature model separated ophthalmopathy from stable hyperthyroidism with around 90% sensitivity and less than 83% specificity in cross-validation, and 80%/75% in the test set. Most expanded thyroid clonotypes with frequency above 0.001 were also detected in blood, suggesting blood repertoires may reflect the thyroid immune response.

For repertoire sequencing, TCR beta CDR3 regions were amplified from RNA transcripts. A first-round RT-PCR used HTBI primers with the Qiagen OneStep RT-PCR kit, followed by a second-round multiplex PCR, size selection and purification. Libraries were sequenced paired-end with 100 bp reads on an Illumina HiSeq2000. From the authors' description of their analysis: Reads were processed with SOAPnuke, discarding reads with adapters, uncalled bases, mean Phred below 15, or no exact constant-primer or identifier match. COPE v1.2.5 was used to merge the high-quality paired reads. Unique nucleotide sequences were defined as clonotypes and aligned to IMGT TRB V, D and J references using MiTCR v1.1. Only V-J combinations with frequency above 0.0001 were analysed, covering around 99% of repertoires. For each V-J combination, a TCR clonal expansion and chaos score was defined as F50 clonal expansion divided by the chaos observed in the TCRdist matrix. Features were reduced by Welch's t-statistics and random forest to roughly 14 V-J combinations, which fed a naive Bayes classifier. The similarity between thyroid and blood repertoires was quantified using the Morisita-Horn index. TCRdb passed the public sequencing reads through fastp at Q25 and MiXCR, retaining productive beta sequences. Each entry merges the rows of one CDR3 protein and shows their most common DNA and genes. These V and J calls are TCRdb output, not the study's own analysis. Counted in this sample were approximately 700,000 distinct CDR3 sequences; roughly 40% of them appeared once. The top ten clonotypes cover about 40% of the sample.

This clonotype was seen at least ten times. What this receptor recognizes is not known. Qualities for individual bases were not recorded, and no much larger clone is one base off. Patients with ophthalmopathy had moderately to severely active disease, with a Clinical Activity Score of 3 or more, a NOSPECS grade of 4 or more, and a disease duration of less than 3 months. Patients were excluded if they had other autoimmune diseases, uncontrolled infections, pregnancy or lactation. Diagnosis relied on clinical symptoms, serum thyroxine, TRAb, thyroid ultrasound and orbital computed tomography. Ficoll-Paque density gradient centrifugation was used to isolate PBMCs from around 9.1 ml of fresh peripheral blood. Trizol reagent was used to extract the total RNA, and its quality was then checked on an Agilent 2100 Bioanalyzer. The germline V gene gives CDR1 as WSHSY and CDR2 as SAAADI. The CDR3 measures 14 amino acids from cysteine to phenylalanine. The read is trimmed to its CDR3 DNA, 42 bases read in frame from base 1. For this chain, trimming is 3 bases at the V end and 12 bases at the J end, and the number of junction bases without a gene match is 12.

The source is an adult man with Graves' ophthalmopathy. Recombination joined TRBV10-2 with TRBJ2-7; TRBD2 matches 9 bases in the middle. Sample: peripheral blood. The CDR3 reads as follows: CASSEPGTSQNRYF. The DNA reads as follows: TGCGCCAGCAGTGAACCCGGGACTAGCCAAAACCGGTACTTC.